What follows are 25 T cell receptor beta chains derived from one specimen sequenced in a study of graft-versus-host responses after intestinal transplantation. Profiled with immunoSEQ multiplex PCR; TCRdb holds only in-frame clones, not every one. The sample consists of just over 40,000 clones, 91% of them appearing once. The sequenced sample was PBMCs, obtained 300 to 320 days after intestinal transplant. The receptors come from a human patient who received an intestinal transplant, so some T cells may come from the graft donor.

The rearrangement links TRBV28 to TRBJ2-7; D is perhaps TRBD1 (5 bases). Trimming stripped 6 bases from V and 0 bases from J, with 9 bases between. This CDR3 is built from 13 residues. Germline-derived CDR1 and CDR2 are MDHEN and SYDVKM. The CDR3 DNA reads TGTGCCAGCAGACACAGGAGCTCCTACGAGCAGTACTTC. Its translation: CASRHRSSYEQYF.

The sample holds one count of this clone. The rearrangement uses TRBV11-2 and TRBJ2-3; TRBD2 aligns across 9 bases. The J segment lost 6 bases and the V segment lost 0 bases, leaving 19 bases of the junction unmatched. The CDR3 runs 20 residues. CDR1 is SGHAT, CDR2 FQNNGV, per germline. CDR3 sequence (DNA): TGTGCCAGCAGCTTAGATAATAACCCCCGCATAGCGGGAGTATCCGATACGCAGTATTTT. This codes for CASSLDNNPRIAGVSDTQYF.

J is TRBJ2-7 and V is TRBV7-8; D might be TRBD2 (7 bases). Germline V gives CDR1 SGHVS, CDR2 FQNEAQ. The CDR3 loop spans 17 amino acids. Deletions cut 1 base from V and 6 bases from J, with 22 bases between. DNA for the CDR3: TGTGCCAGCAGCTTAGTACCCAGGGGCGGCGGGAGAGGCGAGCAGTACTTC. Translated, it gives CASSLVPRGGGRGEQYF.

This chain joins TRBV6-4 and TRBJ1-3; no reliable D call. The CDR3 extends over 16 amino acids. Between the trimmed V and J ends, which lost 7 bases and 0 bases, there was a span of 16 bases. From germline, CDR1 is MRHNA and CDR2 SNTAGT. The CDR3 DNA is TGTGCCAGCATATTTAAGGCAGGCCGCTCTGGAAACACCATATATTTT. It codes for CASIFKAGRSGNTIYF.

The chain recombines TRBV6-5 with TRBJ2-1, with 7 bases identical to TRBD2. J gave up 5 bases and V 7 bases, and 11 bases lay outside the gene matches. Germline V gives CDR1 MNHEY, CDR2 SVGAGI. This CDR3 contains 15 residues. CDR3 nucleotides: TGTGCCAGCACTGCGTGGGGGAGGGCCGACAATGAGCAGTTCTTC. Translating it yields CASTAWGRADNEQFF.

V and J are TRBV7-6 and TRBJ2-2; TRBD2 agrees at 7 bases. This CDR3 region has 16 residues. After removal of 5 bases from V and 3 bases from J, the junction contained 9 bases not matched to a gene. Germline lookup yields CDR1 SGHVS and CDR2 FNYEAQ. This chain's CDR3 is CASSTSRREYTGELFF. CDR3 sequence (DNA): TGTGCCAGCAGCACTAGCCGGCGGGAGTACACCGGGGAGCTGTTTTTT.

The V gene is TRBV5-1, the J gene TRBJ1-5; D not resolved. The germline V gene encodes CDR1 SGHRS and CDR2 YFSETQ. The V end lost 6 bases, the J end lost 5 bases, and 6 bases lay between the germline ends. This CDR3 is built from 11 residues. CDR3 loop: CASTRDQPQHF. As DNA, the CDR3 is TGCGCCAGCACCCGTGATCAGCCCCAGCATTTT. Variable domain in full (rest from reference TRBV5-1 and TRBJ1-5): KAGVTQTPRYLIKTRGQQVTLSCSPISGHRSVSWYQQTPGQGLQFLFEYFSETQRNKGNFPGRFSGRQFSNSRSEMNVSTLELGDSALYLCASTRDQPQHFGDGTRLSIL.

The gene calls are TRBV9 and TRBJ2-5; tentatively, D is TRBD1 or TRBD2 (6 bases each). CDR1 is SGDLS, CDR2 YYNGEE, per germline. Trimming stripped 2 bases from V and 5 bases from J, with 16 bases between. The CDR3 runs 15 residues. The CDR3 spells CASSVRTGGAETQYF. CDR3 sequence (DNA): TGTGCCAGCAGCGTTAGAACCGGGGGCGCGGAGACCCAGTACTTC. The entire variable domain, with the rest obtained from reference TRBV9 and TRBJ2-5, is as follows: DSGVTQTPKHLITATGQRVTLRCSPRSGDLSVYWYQQSLDQGLQFLIQYYNGEERAKGNILERFSAQQFPDLHSELNLSSLELGDSALYFCASSVRTGGAETQYFGPGTRLLVL.

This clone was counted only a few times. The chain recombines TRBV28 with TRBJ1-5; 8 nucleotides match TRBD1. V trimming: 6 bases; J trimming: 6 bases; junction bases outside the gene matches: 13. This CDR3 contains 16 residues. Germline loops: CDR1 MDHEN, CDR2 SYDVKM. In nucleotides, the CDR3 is TGTGCCAGCAGCCCGTCCCCGGACAGGGCGCCTCAGCCCCAGCATTTT. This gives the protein CASSPSPDRAPQPQHF.

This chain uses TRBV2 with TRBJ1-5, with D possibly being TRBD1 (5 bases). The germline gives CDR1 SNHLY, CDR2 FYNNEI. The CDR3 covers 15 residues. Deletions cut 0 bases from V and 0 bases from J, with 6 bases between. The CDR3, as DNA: TGTGCCAGCAGTGAAGCGCAGGGTAGCAATCAGCCCCAGCATTTT. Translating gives CASSEAQGSNQPQHF.

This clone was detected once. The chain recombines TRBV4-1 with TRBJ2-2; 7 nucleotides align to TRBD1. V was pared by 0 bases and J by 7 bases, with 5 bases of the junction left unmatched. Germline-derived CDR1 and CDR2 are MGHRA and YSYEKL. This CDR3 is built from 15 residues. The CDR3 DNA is TGCGCCAGCAGCCAAGAGGGGAGACAGGGCGGGGAGCTGTTTTTT. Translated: CASSQEGRQGGELFF.

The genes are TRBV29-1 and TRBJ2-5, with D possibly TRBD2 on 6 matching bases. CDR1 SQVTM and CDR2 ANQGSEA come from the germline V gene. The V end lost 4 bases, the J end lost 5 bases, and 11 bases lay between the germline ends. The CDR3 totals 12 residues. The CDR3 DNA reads TGCAGCGTTGCCGATGGGACTGAGACCCAGTACTTC. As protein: CSVADGTETQYF. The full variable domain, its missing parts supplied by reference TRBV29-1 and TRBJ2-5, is SAVISQKPSRDICQRGTSLTIQCQVDSQVTMMFWYRQQPGQSLTLIATANQGSEATYESGFVIDKFPISRPNLTFSTLTVSNMSPEDSSIYLCSVADGTETQYFGPGTRLLVL.

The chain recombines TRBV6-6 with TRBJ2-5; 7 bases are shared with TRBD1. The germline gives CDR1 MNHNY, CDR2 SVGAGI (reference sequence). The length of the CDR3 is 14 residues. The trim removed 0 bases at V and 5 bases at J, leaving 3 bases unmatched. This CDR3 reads CASSYSGGEETQYF. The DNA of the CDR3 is TGTGCCAGCAGTTACTCAGGGGGCGAGGAGACCCAGTACTTC.

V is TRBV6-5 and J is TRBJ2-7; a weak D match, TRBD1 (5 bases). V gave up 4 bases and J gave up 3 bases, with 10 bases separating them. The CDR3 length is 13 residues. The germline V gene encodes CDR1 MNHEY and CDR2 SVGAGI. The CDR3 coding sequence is TGTGCCAGCAGTTCTAGACAGAGCTACGAGCAGTACTTC. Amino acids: CASSSRQSYEQYF.

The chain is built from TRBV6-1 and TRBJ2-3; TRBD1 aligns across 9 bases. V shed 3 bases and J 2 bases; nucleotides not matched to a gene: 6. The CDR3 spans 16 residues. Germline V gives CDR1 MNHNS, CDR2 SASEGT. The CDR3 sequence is CASSDWDRVSTDTQYF. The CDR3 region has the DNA TGTGCCAGCAGTGACTGGGACAGGGTTTCCACAGATACGCAGTATTTT.

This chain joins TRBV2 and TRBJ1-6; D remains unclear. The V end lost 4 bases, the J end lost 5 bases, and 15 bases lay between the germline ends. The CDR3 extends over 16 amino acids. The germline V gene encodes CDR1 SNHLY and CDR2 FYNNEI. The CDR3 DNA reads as TGTGCCAGCAGTGTGATTCCCCCGGAAGATAATTCACCCCTCCACTTT. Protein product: CASSVIPPEDNSPLHF. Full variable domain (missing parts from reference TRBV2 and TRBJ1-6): EPEVTQTPSHQVTQMGQEVILRCVPISNHLYFYWYRQILGQKVEFLVSFYNNEISEKSEIFDDQFSVERPDGSNFTLKIRSTKLEDSAMYFCASSVIPPEDNSPLHFGNGTRLTVT.

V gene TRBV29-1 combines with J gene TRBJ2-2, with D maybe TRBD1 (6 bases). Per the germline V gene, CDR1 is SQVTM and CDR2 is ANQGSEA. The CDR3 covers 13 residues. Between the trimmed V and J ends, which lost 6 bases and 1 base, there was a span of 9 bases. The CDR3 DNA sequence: TGCAGCGTAGCGACAGGGAACACCGGGGAGCTGTTTTTT. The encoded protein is CSVATGNTGELFF.

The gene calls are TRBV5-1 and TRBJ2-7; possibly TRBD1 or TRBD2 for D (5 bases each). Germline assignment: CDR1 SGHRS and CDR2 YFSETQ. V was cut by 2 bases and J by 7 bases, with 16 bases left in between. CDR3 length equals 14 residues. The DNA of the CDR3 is TGCGCCAGCAGCTTCCAGGGAAAACCGGGGGAGCAGTACTTC. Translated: CASSFQGKPGEQYF.

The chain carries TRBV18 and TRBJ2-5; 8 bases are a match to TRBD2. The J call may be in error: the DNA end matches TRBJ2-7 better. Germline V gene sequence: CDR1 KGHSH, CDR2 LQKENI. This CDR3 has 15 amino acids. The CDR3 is CASSPGLGSSYEQYF. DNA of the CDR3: TGTGCCAGCTCACCGGGACTAGGAAGCTCCTACGAGCAGTACTTC.

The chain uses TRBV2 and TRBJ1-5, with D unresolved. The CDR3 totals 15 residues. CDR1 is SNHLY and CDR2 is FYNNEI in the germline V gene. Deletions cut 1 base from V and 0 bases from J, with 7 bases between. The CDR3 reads CASSEGRFSNQPQHF. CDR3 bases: TGTGCCAGCAGTGAAGGGAGATTTAGCAATCAGCCCCAGCATTTT.

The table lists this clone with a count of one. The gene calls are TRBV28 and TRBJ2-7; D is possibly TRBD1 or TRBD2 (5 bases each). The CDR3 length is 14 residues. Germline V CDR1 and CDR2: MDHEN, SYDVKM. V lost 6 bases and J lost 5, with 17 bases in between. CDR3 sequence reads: CASSPRVERDEQYF. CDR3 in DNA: TGTGCCAGCAGCCCCAGGGTGGAGAGGGACGAGCAGTACTTC.

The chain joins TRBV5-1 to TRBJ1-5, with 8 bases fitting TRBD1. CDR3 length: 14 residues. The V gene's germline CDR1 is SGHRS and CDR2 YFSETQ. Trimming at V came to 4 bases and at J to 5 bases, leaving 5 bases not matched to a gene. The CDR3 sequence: CASSLGQGHQPQHF. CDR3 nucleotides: TGCGCCAGCAGCCTCGGACAGGGACATCAGCCCCAGCATTTT. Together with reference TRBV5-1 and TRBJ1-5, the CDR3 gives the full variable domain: KAGVTQTPRYLIKTRGQQVTLSCSPISGHRSVSWYQQTPGQGLQFLFEYFSETQRNKGNFPGRFSGRQFSNSRSEMNVSTLELGDSALYLCASSLGQGHQPQHFGDGTRLSIL.

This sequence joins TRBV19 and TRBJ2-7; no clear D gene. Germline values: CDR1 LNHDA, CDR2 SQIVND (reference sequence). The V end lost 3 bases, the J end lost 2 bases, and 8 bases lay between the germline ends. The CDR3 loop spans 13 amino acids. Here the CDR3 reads CASSIGRAYEQYF. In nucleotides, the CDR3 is TGTGCCAGTAGTATCGGCCGGGCCTACGAGCAGTACTTC.

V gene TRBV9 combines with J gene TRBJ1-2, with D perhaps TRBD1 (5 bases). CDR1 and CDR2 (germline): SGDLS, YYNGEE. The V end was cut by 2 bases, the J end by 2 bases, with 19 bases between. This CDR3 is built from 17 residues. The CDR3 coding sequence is TGTGCCAGCAGCGTCCGATGTAGTCAGGGTTTGAACTATGGCTACACCTTC. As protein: CASSVRCSQGLNYGYTF. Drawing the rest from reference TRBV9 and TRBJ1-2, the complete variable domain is DSGVTQTPKHLITATGQRVTLRCSPRSGDLSVYWYQQSLDQGLQFLIQYYNGEERAKGNILERFSAQQFPDLHSELNLSSLELGDSALYFCASSVRCSQGLNYGYTFGSGTRLTVV.

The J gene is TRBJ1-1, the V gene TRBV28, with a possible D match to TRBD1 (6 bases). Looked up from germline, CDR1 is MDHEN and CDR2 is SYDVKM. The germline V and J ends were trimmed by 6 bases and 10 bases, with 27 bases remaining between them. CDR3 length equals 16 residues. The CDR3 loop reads CASSDPATSGARGAFF. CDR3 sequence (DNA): TGTGCCAGCAGCGACCCAGCCACGTCAGGGGCTAGAGGAGCTTTCTTT.